What follows are 30 T cell receptor beta chains derived from one specimen sequenced in a study of vaccination and CD4 T cells after COVID-19. This sample's treatment: approximately 9-day PBMC culture with coronavirus spike peptide pools or control peptides (ViraFEST assay). Sequenced with the Oncomine TCR Beta short-read assay was DNA taken from cultured CD4+ T cells. TCRdb re-called the PCR reads with MiXCR, one entry per CDR3 protein. The sample lists tens of thousands of distinct CDR3 sequences, 40% to 45% occurring once. The antigens for these receptors are not known. The sequencing used CD4+ T cells from blood, cultured in vitro, collected after SARS-CoV-2 vaccination. These receptors were taken from a human donor who had recovered from COVID-19.

The rearrangement joins TRBV24-1 to TRBJ2-2, with TRBD2 matching 9 bases. Germline loops: CDR1 KGHDR, CDR2 SFDVKD. CDR3 length equals 16 residues. The trim removed 4 bases at V and 3 bases at J, leaving 5 bases unmatched. CDR3 region: CATSDSSGADTGELFF. The CDR3 DNA is TGTGCCACCAGTGACTCTAGCGGGGCGGACACCGGGGAGCTGTTTTTT.

The chain combines TRBV6-5 with TRBJ2-7; D is possibly TRBD2 (6 bases). CDR1 and CDR2 (germline): MNHEY, SVGAGI. V lost 3 bases, J lost 2 bases, and 11 bases lay in between. The CDR3 extends over 14 amino acids. CDR3 bases: TGTGCCAGCAGTTATGAAGGGACTCCCTACGAGCAGTACTTC. Residues: CASSYEGTPYEQYF.

The gene calls are TRBV7-2 and TRBJ1-1; TRBD1 matches 7 bases. The CDR3 is made up of 15 amino acids. Germline-derived CDR1 and CDR2 are SGHTA and FQGNSA. V trimming: 4 bases; J trimming: 5 bases; junction bases outside the gene matches: 10. DNA of the CDR3: TGTGCCAGCAGCTCGCAGGGGAGGGGGCGGACTGAAGCTTTCTTT. It codes for CASSSQGRGRTEAFF.

V gene TRBV19 combines with J gene TRBJ1-1, with D hard to call. The V end was cut by 7 bases, the J end by 3 bases, with 12 bases between. Germline loops: CDR1 LNHDA, CDR2 SQIVND (reference sequence). The CDR3 covers 13 residues. In nucleotides, the CDR3 is TGTGCCAGTAAACTTTCCAGAGACACTGAAGCTTTCTTT. It yields the protein CASKLSRDTEAFF.

The chain has TRBV9 and TRBJ2-5, with 11 bases lining up with TRBD2. The CDR3 covers 16 residues. Germline V gene lookup returns CDR1 SGDLS and CDR2 YYNGEE. Trimming removed 4 bases from V and 5 bases from J; junction bases left unmatched: 10. CDR3 protein: CASSFGSGGAGETQYF. The CDR3 region has the DNA TGTGCCAGCAGCTTTGGTAGCGGGGGGGCCGGGGAGACCCAGTACTTC.

This clonotype was counted between two and nine times. The V gene is TRBV7-9, the J gene TRBJ2-7; tentative D call: TRBD2 (6 bases). CDR1 and CDR2 from the germline V gene are SEHNR and FQNEAQ (reference sequence). The V end lost 3 bases, the J end lost 2 bases, and 11 bases lay between the germline ends. The CDR3 is 14 amino acids. CDR3: CASSLGGSAYEQYF. The CDR3 DNA is TGTGCCAGCAGCTTGGGGGGTAGCGCCTACGAGCAGTACTTC.

There are a few counts of this clonotype. The CDR3 here is CASSPRDRSGSNQPQHF. CDR3 in DNA: TGTGCCAGCAGCCCAAGGGACAGGTCGGGGAGCAATCAGCCCCAGCATTTT. The chain carries TRBV6-1 and TRBJ1-5; 8 bases agree with TRBD1. V dropped 6 bases and J dropped 1; count of bases not matched to a gene: 11. This CDR3 has 17 residues. Germline-derived CDR1 and CDR2 are MNHNS and SASEGT.

V gene TRBV12-3 or TRBV12-4 combines with J gene TRBJ1-5, with D perhaps TRBD1 (6 bases). CDR3 size: 16 residues. V dropped 3 bases and J dropped 0 bases, with 12 bases sitting between them. The CDR3 sequence: CASSLGAGYSNQPQHF. Written as DNA, the CDR3 is TGTGCCAGCAGTTTGGGGGCCGGATATAGCAATCAGCCCCAGCATTTT.

This clonotype occurred a few times. The chain recombines TRBV2 with TRBJ1-6, with a tentative D call TRBD1 (6 bases). The germline CDR1 and CDR2 sequences are SNHLY and FYNNEI. The CDR3 is made up of 14 amino acids. V dropped 5 bases and J dropped 9 bases, with 14 bases sitting between them. DNA of the CDR3: TGTGCCAGCAGTCTCCGGGGGGCGAGTTCACCCCTCCACTTT. This sequence encodes CASSLRGASSPLHF. The full variable domain, completed using reference TRBV2 and TRBJ1-6, is EPEVTQTPSHQVTQMGQEVILRCVPISNHLYFYWYRQILGQKVEFLVSFYNNEISEKSEIFDDQFSVERPDGSNFTLKIRSTKLEDSAMYFCASSLRGASSPLHFGNGTRLTVT.

The chain has TRBV7-2 and TRBJ1-2, with D possibly TRBD1 on 5 matching bases. Trimming took 2 bases from V and 2 from J, leaving 9 bases between them. Germline values: CDR1 SGHTA, CDR2 FQGNSA. The CDR3 contains 14 residues. CDR3 nucleotides: TGTGCCAGCAGCTTACGGGGGGAGAACTATGGCTACACCTTC. Its protein product is CASSLRGENYGYTF.

This chain uses TRBV12-3 or TRBV12-4 with TRBJ2-5; D is undetermined. This CDR3 spans 12 amino acids. V was shortened by 5 bases and J by 5 bases, with 9 bases between the two germline ends. CDR3 residues: CASSRRPETQYF. CDR3 in DNA: TGTGCCAGCAGTCGACGACCGGAGACCCAGTACTTC.

This chain links TRBV24-1 with TRBJ2-1; the match to TRBD2 covers 7 bases. This CDR3 contains 16 residues. From germline, CDR1 is KGHDR and CDR2 SFDVKD. Trimming at V came to 7 bases and at J to 0 bases, leaving 8 bases not matched to a gene. The CDR3: CATSASGGSSYNEQFF. The CDR3 bases are TGTGCCACCAGCGCTAGCGGAGGAAGCTCCTACAATGAGCAGTTCTTC.

The V call is TRBV19, the J call TRBJ2-1; 7 bases are shared with TRBD1. The CDR3 is 15 amino acids. The V gene's germline CDR1 is LNHDA and CDR2 SQIVND (reference sequence). V shed 4 bases and J 0 bases; nucleotides not matched to a gene: 3. The CDR3 DNA is TGTGCCAGTAGTAAGGGACAGAGCTCCTACAATGAGCAGTTCTTC. This translates into CASSKGQSSYNEQFF.

The rearrangement joins TRBV28 to TRBJ1-5; no reliable D call. This CDR3 contains 20 residues. V dropped 3 bases and J dropped 0 bases, with 24 bases sitting between them. CDR1 and CDR2 (germline): MDHEN, SYDVKM. The chain's CDR3 is CASSLSGTITPPYSNQPQHF. The CDR3 DNA reads TGTGCCAGCAGTTTGTCAGGTACTATAACCCCGCCGTATAGCAATCAGCCCCAGCATTTT.

This clonotype was found a few times. V usage is TRBV15 and J usage is TRBJ1-2, with 7 bases identical to TRBD1. V was pared by 4 bases and J by 8 bases, with 10 bases of the junction left unmatched. Per germline, CDR1 LNHNV and CDR2 YYDKDF (reference sequence). The CDR3 contains 14 residues. This CDR3 reads CATSTRMTGQGYTF. Here the CDR3 DNA reads TGTGCCACCAGCACCAGAATGACAGGGCAAGGCTACACCTTC.

This clonotype has more than one count but fewer than ten. The chain combines TRBV27 with TRBJ2-1; 8 nucleotides agree with TRBD2. V shed 0 bases, J shed 0 bases, and the junction held 4 bases outside the gene matches. This CDR3 is built from 17 residues. Germline loops: CDR1 MNHEY, CDR2 SMNVEV (reference sequence). In DNA, the CDR3 is TGTGCCAGCAGTTTATCGCGGGGGGCATTCTCCTACAATGAGCAGTTCTTC. It is translated as CASSLSRGAFSYNEQFF.

J is TRBJ1-1 and V is TRBV2, with D unclear. The V end was cut by 6 bases, the J end by 4 bases, with 15 bases between. Germline CDR1 is SNHLY and CDR2 is FYNNEI. The CDR3 extends over 14 amino acids. The CDR3 sequence is CASRAIESSTEAFF. In nucleotides, the CDR3 is TGTGCCAGCAGAGCCATCGAGTCGAGCACTGAAGCTTTCTTT.

This clonotype was recorded a few times. The V call is TRBV28, the J call TRBJ1-6; 7 bases map to TRBD1. The germline V gene encodes CDR1 MDHEN and CDR2 SYDVKM. CDR3 length equals 16 residues. V dropped 4 bases and J dropped 10; count of bases not matched to a gene: 13. The CDR3 sequence is CASSSPLTGLQSPLHF. The CDR3 nucleotides read TGTGCCAGCAGTTCCCCCCTGACAGGGTTACAGTCACCCCTCCACTTT.

This clonotype was observed a single time. V usage is TRBV12-3 or TRBV12-4 and J usage is TRBJ1-2; D is unclear. Trimming pared 3 bases from V and 4 bases from J, leaving 6 bases between. This CDR3 is built from 12 residues. CDR3 residues: CASSLKGYGYTF. CDR3 in DNA: TGTGCCAGCAGTTTGAAGGGCTATGGCTACACCTTC.

V is TRBV19 and J is TRBJ1-1; unclear D gene. Germline assignment: CDR1 LNHDA and CDR2 SQIVND (reference sequence). The V end lost 2 bases, the J end lost 5 bases, and 9 bases lay between the germline ends. This CDR3 contains 13 residues. The CDR3 reads CASSIKVSTEAFF. The DNA for the CDR3 is TGTGCCAGTAGTATAAAAGTCAGTACTGAAGCTTTCTTT.

The chain uses TRBV11-3 and TRBJ1-2; tentatively, D is TRBD1 (6 bases). CDR1 SGHNT and CDR2 YENEEA come from the germline V gene. The CDR3 extends over 14 amino acids. V gave up 1 base and J gave up 8 bases, with 14 bases separating them. The CDR3 sequence: CASSLGGGASGYTF. The CDR3 nucleotides read TGTGCCAGCAGCTTAGGAGGGGGGGCATCAGGCTACACCTTC.

The V gene is TRBV6-1, the J gene TRBJ2-2; tentatively, D is TRBD1 (5 bases). The CDR3 is 12 amino acids. Germline V gene data show CDR1 as MNHNS and CDR2 as SASEGT. V lost 7 bases, J lost 7 bases, and 10 bases lay in between. The chain's CDR3 is CASTGSVGELFF. CDR3 DNA: TGTGCCAGCACAGGGTCTGTCGGGGAGCTGTTTTTT.

This clonotype was counted only a few times. The chain uses TRBV28 and TRBJ1-1; D perhaps matches TRBD1 (6 bases). Germline V gene data show CDR1 as MDHEN and CDR2 as SYDVKM. This CDR3 spans 15 amino acids. Trimming left V 6 bases short and J 1 base short, with 15 bases between. The CDR3 sequence: CASRITGSRNTEAFF. CDR3 coding DNA: TGTGCCAGCAGGATCACAGGGTCTCGGAACACTGAAGCTTTCTTT.

This chain joins TRBV5-1 and TRBJ1-5; a possible D gene is TRBD1 (5 bases). The CDR3 consists of 14 residues. Germline loops: CDR1 SGHRS, CDR2 YFSETQ. Trimming shortened V by 1 base and J by 5 bases, and 10 bases separated the two germline ends. The chain's CDR3 is CASSLRGGDQPQHF. DNA of the CDR3: TGCGCCAGCAGCTTGAGGGGTGGCGATCAGCCCCAGCATTTT.

This clonotype was recorded only once. V and J are TRBV11-1 and TRBJ2-7; TRBD1 aligns across 7 bases. V was pared by 5 bases and J by 0 bases, with 7 bases of the junction left unmatched. This CDR3 has 15 amino acids. Per germline, CDR1 SGHAT and CDR2 FQDESV (reference sequence). The CDR3 nucleotides read TGTGCCAGCAGCCCCAGGGACAGCCTCTCCTACGAGCAGTACTTC. Amino acid sequence: CASSPRDSLSYEQYF.

The chain combines TRBV5-1 with TRBJ2-7; 7 bases fit TRBD1. Trimming removed 4 bases from V and 4 bases from J; junction bases left unmatched: 8. The CDR3 has 14 residues. Germline CDR1 reads SGHRS; CDR2 reads YFSETQ. CDR3 sequence (DNA): TGCGCCAGCAGCCTCCCGACAGGGCGATACGAGCAGTACTTC. It encodes CASSLPTGRYEQYF.

The J gene is TRBJ2-3, the V gene TRBV7-9; tentatively, D is TRBD2 (5 bases). CDR1 and CDR2 (germline): SEHNR, FQNEAQ (reference sequence). Trimming pared 5 bases from V and 2 bases from J, leaving 11 bases between. This CDR3 has 14 amino acids. CDR3 amino acids: CASSTRENTDTQYF. CDR3 in DNA: TGTGCCAGCAGCACACGGGAAAACACAGATACGCAGTATTTT.

The chain couples TRBV7-8 to TRBJ1-5, with TRBD1 as a possible D gene (5 bases). Germline V CDR1 and CDR2: SGHVS, FQNEAQ. V was pared by 4 bases and J by 0 bases, with 13 bases between. This CDR3 has 16 amino acids. The CDR3 sequence is CASSSTTGVSNQPQHF. CDR3 coding DNA: TGTGCCAGCAGCTCCACCACGGGGGTTAGCAATCAGCCCCAGCATTTT.

This chain links TRBV2 with TRBJ1-5, with D hard to call. The CDR3 is 13 residues long. Germline V gene data show CDR1 as SNHLY and CDR2 as FYNNEI. V was pared by 7 bases and J by 3 bases, with 10 bases between. CDR3: CASTRSPNQPQHF. CDR3 DNA: TGTGCCAGCACTAGATCTCCCAATCAGCCCCAGCATTTT.

The chain has TRBV20-1 and TRBJ1-2; TRBD1 agrees at 9 bases. The CDR3 has 14 amino acids. Unmatched junction bases numbered 10, after V lost 6 bases and J lost 5 bases. Germline V lookup: CDR1 DFQATT, CDR2 SNEGSKA (reference sequence). The CDR3, as DNA: TGCAGTGCAAGGGAGAGACAGGGGGTGTATGGCTACACCTTC. Its translation: CSARERQGVYGYTF.